This TCR beta chain was identified in a study of cytotoxic CD8 clonotypes in ibrutinib-treated CLL. About the research overall: Partial responses numbered around 24 and complete responses 2; after a median about 72 months, roughly 14 stayed remitted and roughly twelve progressed. Points from the study as a whole: At the start, clonality exceeded age-matched healthy donors and followed circulating CD8+ T-cell counts. Clonality grew at ibrutinib response; at progression, it decreased back toward baseline. Sustained-remission and progressing patients had unequal sampling times.

The assay was immunoSEQ multiplex PCR, and TCRdb's table has in-frame clones only and misses some. The sample lists approximately 200,000 clones, about two thirds occurring once. As to this clone: Its antigen remains unknown.

This TCR derives from a human donor with chronic lymphocytic leukemia. The sample was PBMCs, taken after 24 months of ibrutinib treatment.

The DNA for the CDR3 is TGTGCCAGCAGTAAACGGATGCAATCAACTAATGAAAAACTGTTTTTT. This encodes CASSKRMQSTNEKLFF. The V call is TRBV2, the J call TRBJ1-4; no reliable D call. V was trimmed by 5 bases and J by 0 bases, leaving 13 bases between them. Per the germline V gene, CDR1 is SNHLY and CDR2 is FYNNEI. CDR3 length equals 16 residues.